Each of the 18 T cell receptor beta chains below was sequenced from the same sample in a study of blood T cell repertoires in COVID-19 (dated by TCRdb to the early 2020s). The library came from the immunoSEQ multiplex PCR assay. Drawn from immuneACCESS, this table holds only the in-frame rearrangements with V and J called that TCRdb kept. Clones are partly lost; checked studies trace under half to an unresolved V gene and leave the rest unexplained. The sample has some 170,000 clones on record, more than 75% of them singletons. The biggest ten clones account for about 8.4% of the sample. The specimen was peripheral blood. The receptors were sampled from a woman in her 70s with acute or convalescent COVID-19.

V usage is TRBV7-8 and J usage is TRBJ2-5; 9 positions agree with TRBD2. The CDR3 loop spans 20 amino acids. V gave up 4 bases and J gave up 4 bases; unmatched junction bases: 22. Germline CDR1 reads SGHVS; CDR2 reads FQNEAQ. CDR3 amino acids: CASSYPRTMNSGGPLETQYF. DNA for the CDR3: TGTGCCAGCAGCTACCCCCGAACGATGAATAGCGGGGGACCTTTAGAGACCCAGTACTTC.

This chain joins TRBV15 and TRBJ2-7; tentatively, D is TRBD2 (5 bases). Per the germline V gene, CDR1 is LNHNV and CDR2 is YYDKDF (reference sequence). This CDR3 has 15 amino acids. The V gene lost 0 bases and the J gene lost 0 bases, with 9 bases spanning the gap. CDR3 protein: CATSRERGFSYEQYF. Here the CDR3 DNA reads TGTGCCACCAGCAGAGAACGAGGGTTCTCCTACGAGCAGTACTTC. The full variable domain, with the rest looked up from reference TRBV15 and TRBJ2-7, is DAMVIQNPRYQVTQFGKPVTLSCSQTLNHNVMYWYQQKSSQAPKLLFHYYDKDFNNEADTPDNFQSRRPNTSFCFLDIRSPGLGDTAMYLCATSRERGFSYEQYFGPGTRLTVT.

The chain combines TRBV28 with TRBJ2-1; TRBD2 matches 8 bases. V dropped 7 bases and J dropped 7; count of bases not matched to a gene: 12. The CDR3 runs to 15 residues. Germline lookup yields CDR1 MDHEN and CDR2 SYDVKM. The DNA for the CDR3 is TGTGCCAGCACCTCATGGGGACTAGTCGGTAATGAGCAGTTCTTC. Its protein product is CASTSWGLVGNEQFF.

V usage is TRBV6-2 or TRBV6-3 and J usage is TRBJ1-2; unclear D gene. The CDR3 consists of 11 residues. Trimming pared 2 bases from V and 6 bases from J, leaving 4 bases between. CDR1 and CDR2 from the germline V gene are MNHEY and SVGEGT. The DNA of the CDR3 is TGTGCCAGCAGTTACCCGGATGGCTACACCTTC. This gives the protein CASSYPDGYTF.

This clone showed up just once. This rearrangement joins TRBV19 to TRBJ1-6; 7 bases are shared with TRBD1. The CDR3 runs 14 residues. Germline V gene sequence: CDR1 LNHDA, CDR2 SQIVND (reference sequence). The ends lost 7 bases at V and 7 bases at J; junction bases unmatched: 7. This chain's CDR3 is CASNSGTANSPLHF. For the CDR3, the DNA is TGTGCCAGTAATTCCGGGACAGCCAATTCACCCCTCCACTTT.

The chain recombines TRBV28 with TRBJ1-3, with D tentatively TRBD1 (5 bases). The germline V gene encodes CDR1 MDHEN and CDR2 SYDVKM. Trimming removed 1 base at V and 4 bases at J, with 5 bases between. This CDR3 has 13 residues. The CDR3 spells CASSLYRGNTIYF. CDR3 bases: TGTGCCAGCAGTTTATACAGGGGAAACACCATATATTTT.

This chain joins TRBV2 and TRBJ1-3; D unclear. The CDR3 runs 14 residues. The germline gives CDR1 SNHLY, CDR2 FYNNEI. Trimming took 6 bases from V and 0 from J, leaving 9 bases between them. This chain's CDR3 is CASSVVVSGNTIYF. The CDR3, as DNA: TGTGCCAGCAGCGTCGTTGTCTCTGGAAACACCATATATTTT.

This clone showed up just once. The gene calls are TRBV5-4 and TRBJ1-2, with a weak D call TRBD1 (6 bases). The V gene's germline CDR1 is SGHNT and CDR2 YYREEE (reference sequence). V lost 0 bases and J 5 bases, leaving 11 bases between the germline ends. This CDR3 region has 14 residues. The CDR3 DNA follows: TGTGCCAGCAGCTTGGATAGGACAGTTTATGGCTACACCTTC. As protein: CASSLDRTVYGYTF.

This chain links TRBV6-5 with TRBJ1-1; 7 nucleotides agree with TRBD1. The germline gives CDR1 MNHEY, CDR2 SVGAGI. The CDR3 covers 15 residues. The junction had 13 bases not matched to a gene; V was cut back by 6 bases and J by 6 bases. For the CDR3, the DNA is TGTGCCAGCAGGGATACAGGGGATCCTATGCCTGAAGCTTTCTTT. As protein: CASRDTGDPMPEAFF.

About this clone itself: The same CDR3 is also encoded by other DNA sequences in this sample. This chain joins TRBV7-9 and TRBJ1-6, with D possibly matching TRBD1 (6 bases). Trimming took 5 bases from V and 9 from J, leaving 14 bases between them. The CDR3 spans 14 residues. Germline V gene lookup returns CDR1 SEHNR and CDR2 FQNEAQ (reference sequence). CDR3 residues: CASSPGGLGSPLHF. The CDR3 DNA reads TGTGCCAGCAGCCCGGGGGGGCTGGGTTCACCCCTCCACTTT.

The chain's CDR3 is CASSPGGAMLAFF. Here the CDR3 DNA reads TGTGCCAGTAGTCCGGGGGGGGCCATGCTAGCTTTCTTT. The gene calls are TRBV19 and TRBJ1-1, with a weak D call TRBD1 (6 bases). The CDR3 is made up of 13 amino acids. Germline V gene data show CDR1 as LNHDA and CDR2 as SQIVND (reference sequence). Trimming took off 5 bases at V and 10 bases at J, with 17 bases between the two ends.

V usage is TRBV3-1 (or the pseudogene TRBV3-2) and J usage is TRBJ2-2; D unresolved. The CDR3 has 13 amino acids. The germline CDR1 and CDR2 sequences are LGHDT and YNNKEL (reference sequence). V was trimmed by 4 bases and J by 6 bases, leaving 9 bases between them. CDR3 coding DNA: TGTGCCAGCAGCCCTTCTCGCGCCGGGGAGCTGTTTTTT. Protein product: CASSPSRAGELFF.

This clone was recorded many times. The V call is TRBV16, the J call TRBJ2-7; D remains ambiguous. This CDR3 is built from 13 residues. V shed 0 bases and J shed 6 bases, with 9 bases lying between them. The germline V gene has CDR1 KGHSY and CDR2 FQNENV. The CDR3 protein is CASSQSRVSEQYF. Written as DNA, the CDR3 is TGTGCCAGCAGCCAATCTAGAGTTTCCGAGCAGTACTTC. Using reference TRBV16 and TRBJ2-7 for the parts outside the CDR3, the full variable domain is GEEVAQTPKHLVRGEGQKAKLYCAPIKGHSYVFWYQQVLKNEFKFLISFQNENVFDETGMPKERFSAKCLPNSPCSLEIQATKLEDSAVYFCASSQSRVSEQYFGPGTRLTVT.

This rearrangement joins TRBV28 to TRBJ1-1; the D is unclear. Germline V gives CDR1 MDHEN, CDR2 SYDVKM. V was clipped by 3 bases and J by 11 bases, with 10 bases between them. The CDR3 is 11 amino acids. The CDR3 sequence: CASSFSVYAFF. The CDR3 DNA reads TGTGCCAGCAGTTTTTCGGTATACGCTTTCTTT.

The CDR3 protein is CASSFHLSEGPDTQYF. CDR3 in DNA: TGTGCCAGCAGCTTCCATCTCTCGGAGGGCCCAGATACGCAGTATTTT. This rearrangement joins TRBV7-9 to TRBJ2-3; TRBD2 is a possible D gene (6 bases). CDR1 is SEHNR, CDR2 FQNEAQ, per germline (reference sequence). V dropped 3 bases and J dropped 4 bases, with 17 bases sitting between them. This CDR3 has 16 amino acids.

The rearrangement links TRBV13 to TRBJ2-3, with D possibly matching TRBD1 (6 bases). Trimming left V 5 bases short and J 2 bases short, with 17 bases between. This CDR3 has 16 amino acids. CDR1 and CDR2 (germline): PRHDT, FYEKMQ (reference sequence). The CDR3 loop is CASSLDRDTHTDTQYF. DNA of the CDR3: TGTGCCAGCAGCCTAGACCGGGACACTCACACAGATACGCAGTATTTT. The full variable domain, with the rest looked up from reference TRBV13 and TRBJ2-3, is AAGVIQSPRHLIKEKRETATLKCYPIPRHDTVYWYQQGPGQDPQFLISFYEKMQSDKGSIPDRFSAQQFSDYHSELNMSSLELGDSALYFCASSLDRDTHTDTQYFGPGTRLTVL.

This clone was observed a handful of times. CDR3 nucleotides: TGCGCCAGCAGCCAAGACTGGAGTCAGCCCCAGCATTTT. It codes for CASSQDWSQPQHF. J is TRBJ1-5 and V is TRBV4-1; D unclear. The CDR3 covers 13 residues. Germline CDR1 reads MGHRA; CDR2 reads YSYEKL. Between the trimmed V and J ends, which lost 0 bases and 6 bases, there was a span of 6 bases.

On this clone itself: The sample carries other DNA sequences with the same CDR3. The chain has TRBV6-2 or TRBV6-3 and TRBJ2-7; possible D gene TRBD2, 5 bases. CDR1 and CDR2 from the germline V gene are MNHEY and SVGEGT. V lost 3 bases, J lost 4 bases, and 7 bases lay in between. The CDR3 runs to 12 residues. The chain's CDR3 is CASSYSAYEQYF. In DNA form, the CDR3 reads TGTGCCAGCAGTTATAGCGCATACGAGCAGTACTTC.